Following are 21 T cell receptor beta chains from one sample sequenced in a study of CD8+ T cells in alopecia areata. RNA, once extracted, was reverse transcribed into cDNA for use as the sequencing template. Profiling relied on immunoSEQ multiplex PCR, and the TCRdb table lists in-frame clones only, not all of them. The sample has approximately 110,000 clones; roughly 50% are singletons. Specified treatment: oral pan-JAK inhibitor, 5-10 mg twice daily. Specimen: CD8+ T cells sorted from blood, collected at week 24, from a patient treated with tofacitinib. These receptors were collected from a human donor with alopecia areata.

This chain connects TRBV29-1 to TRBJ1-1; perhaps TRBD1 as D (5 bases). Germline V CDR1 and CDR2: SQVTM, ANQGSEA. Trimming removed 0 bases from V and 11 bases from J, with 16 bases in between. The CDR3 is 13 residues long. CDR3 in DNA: TGCAGCGTTGAAGATCGTCAGGGAAATAGCGCTTTCTTT. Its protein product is CSVEDRQGNSAFF.

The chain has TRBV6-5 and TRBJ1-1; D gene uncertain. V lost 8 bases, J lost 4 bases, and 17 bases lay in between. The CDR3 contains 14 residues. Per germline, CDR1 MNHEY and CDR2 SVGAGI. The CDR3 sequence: CASSPDLWGTEAFF. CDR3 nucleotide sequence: TGTGCCAGCTCTCCGGACCTGTGGGGCACTGAAGCTTTCTTT.

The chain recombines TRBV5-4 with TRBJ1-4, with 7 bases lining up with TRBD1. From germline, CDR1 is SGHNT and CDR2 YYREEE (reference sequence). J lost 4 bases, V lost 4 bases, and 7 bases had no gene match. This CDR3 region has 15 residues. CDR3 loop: CASSIRQGFNEKLFF. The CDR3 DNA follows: TGTGCCAGCAGCATACGACAGGGCTTTAATGAAAAACTGTTTTTT.

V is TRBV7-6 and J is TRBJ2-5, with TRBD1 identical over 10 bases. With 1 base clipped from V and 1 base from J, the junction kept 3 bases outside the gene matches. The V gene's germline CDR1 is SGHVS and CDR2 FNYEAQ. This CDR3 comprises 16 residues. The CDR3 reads CASSLDWTGGQETQYF. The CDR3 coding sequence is TGTGCCAGCAGCTTAGATTGGACAGGGGGCCAAGAGACCCAGTACTTC.

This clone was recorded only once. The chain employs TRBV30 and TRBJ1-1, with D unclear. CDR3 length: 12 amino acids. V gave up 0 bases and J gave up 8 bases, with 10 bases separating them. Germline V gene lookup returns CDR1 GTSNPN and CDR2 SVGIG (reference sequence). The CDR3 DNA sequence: TGTGCCTGGAGTGTATGGACGCCAGAAGCTTTCTTT. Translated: CAWSVWTPEAFF.

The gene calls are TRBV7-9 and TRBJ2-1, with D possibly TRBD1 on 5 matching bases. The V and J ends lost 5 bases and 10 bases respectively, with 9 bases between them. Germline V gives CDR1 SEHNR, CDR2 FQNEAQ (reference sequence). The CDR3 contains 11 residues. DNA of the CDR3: TGTGCCAGCAGCGTTGGACAAGAGCAGTTCTTC. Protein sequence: CASSVGQEQFF.

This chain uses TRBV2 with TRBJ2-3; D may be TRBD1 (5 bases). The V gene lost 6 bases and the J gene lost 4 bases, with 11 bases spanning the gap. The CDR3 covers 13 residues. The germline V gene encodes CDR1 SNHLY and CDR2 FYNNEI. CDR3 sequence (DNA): TGTGCCAGCAGAGATGACAGCGCAGATACGCAGTATTTT. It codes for CASRDDSADTQYF.

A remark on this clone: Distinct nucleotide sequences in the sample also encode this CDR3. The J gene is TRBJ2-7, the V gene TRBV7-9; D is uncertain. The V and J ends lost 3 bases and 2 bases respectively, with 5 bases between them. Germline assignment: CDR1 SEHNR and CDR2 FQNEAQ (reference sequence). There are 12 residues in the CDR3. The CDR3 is CASSFGTYEQYF. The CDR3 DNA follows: TGTGCCAGCAGCTTTGGCACCTACGAGCAGTACTTC.

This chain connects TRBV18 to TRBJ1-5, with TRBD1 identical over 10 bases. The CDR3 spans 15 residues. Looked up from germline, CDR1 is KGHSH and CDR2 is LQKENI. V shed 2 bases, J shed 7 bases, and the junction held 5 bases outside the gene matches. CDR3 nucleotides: TGTGCCAGCTCACCAAAGGGACAGGGGATACAGCCCCAGCATTTT. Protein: CASSPKGQGIQPQHF.

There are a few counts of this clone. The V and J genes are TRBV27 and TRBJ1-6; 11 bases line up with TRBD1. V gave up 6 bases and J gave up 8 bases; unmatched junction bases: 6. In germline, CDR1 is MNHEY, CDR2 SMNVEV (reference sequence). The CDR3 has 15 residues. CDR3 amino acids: CASSPRTGGHSPLHF. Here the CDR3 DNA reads TGTGCCAGCAGCCCCAGGACAGGGGGCCATTCACCCCTCCACTTT.

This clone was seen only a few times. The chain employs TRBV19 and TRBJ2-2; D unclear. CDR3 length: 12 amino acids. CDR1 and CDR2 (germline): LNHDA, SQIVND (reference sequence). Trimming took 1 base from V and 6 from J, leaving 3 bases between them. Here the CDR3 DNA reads TGTGCCAGTAGTATAGCGCCCGGGGAGCTGTTTTTT. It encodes CASSIAPGELFF.

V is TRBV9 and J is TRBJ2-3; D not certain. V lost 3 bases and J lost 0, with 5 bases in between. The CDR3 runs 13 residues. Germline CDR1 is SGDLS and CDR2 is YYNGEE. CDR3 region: CASSARSTDTQYF. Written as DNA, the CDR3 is TGTGCCAGCAGCGCCCGGAGCACAGATACGCAGTATTTT.

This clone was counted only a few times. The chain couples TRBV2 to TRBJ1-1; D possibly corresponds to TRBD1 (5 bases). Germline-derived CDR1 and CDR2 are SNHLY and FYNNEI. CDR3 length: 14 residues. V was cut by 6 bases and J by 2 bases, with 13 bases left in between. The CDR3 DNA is TGTGCCAGCAGGGATTATGGGGGTAACACTGAAGCTTTCTTT. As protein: CASRDYGGNTEAFF. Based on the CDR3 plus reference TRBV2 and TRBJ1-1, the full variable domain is EPEVTQTPSHQVTQMGQEVILRCVPISNHLYFYWYRQILGQKVEFLVSFYNNEISEKSEIFDDQFSVERPDGSNFTLKIRSTKLEDSAMYFCASRDYGGNTEAFFGQGTRLTVV.

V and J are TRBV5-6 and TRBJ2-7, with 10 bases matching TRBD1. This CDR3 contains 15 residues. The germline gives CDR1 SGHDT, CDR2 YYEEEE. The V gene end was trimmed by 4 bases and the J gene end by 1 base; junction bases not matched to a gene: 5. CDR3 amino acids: CASSGGTGVSYEQYF. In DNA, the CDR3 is TGTGCCAGCAGCGGGGGGACAGGGGTTTCCTACGAGCAGTACTTC.

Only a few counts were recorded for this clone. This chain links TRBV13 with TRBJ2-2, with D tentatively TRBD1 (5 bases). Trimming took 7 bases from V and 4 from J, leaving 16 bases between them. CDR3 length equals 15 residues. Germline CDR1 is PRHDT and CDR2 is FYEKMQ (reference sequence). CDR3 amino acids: CASTHDRGITGELFF. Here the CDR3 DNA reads TGTGCCAGCACCCACGACAGAGGAATCACCGGGGAGCTGTTTTTT.

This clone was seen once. The CDR3 spells CAISETGDFNTGELFF. The CDR3 bases are TGTGCCATCAGCGAGACAGGGGATTTCAACACCGGGGAGCTGTTTTTT. The chain carries TRBV10-3 and TRBJ2-2; 8 positions match TRBD1. Trimming removed 6 bases from V and 2 bases from J; junction bases left unmatched: 8. The CDR3 loop spans 16 amino acids. Germline CDR1 ENHRY, CDR2 SYGVKD.

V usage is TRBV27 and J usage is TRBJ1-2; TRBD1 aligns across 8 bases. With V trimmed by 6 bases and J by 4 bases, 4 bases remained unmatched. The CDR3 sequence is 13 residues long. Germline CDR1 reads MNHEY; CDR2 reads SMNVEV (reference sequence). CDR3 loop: CASSVTGGYGYTF. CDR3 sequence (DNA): TGTGCCAGCAGCGTCACAGGGGGCTATGGCTACACCTTC.

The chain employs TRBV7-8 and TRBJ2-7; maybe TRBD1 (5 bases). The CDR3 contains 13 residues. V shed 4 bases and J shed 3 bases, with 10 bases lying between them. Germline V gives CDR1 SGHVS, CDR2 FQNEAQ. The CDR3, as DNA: TGTGCCAGCAGCTCCCAGGGCTTCTACGAGCAGTACTTC. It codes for CASSSQGFYEQYF.

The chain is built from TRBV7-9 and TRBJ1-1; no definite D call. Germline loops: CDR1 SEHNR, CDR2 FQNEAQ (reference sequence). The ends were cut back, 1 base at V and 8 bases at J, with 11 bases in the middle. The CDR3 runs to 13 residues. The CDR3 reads CASSLGYVGEAFF. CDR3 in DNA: TGTGCCAGCAGCTTAGGGTACGTCGGGGAAGCTTTCTTT.

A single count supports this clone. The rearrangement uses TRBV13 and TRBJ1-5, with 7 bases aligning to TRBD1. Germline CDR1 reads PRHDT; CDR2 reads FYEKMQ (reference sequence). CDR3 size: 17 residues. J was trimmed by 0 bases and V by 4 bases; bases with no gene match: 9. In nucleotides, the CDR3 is TGTGCCAGCAGCTCACGATCCGGGACAGATAGCAATCAGCCCCAGCATTTT. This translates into CASSSRSGTDSNQPQHF.

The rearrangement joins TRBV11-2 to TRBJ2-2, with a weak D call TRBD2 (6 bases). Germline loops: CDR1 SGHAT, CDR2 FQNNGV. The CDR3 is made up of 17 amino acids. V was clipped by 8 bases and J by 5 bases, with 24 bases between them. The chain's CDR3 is CASGLPGGAGRTGELFF. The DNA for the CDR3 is TGTGCCAGCGGGTTACCTGGCGGGGCAGGGAGGACCGGGGAGCTGTTTTTT.